The following is a T cell receptor beta chain sequence with its context. Its antigen is unknown. Germline CDR1 GTSNPN, CDR2 SVGIG (reference sequence). This CDR3 contains 14 residues. V lost 4 bases to trimming and J lost 5 bases, with 15 bases between them. The sample is drawn from a study of PD-1 blockade in classical Hodgkin lymphoma. Sequenced by immunoSEQ multiplex PCR; TCRdb stores in-frame clones only, minus some. The sample includes 35,000 to 45,000 clones, about 71% seen only once; the top ten take less than 4%. Exposure to brentuximab vedotin varied, and each patient had relapsed following autologous stem cell transplantation. The study, taken as a whole, reports: Any patient who commenced nivolumab under 1 year after ASCT was excluded. Still unresolved is the cause of the repertoire differences, which may be disease activity or prior therapy.

This receptor was taken from a human donor with classical Hodgkin lymphoma. Here the sequenced sample was peripheral blood mononuclear cells (PBMCs), taken at baseline. The chain is built from TRBV30 and TRBJ2-1; possibly TRBD2 for D (6 bases). The CDR3 nucleotides read TGTGCCTGGAAACGGGGGACCCCCCACAATGAGCAGTTCTTC. It codes for CAWKRGTPHNEQFF.